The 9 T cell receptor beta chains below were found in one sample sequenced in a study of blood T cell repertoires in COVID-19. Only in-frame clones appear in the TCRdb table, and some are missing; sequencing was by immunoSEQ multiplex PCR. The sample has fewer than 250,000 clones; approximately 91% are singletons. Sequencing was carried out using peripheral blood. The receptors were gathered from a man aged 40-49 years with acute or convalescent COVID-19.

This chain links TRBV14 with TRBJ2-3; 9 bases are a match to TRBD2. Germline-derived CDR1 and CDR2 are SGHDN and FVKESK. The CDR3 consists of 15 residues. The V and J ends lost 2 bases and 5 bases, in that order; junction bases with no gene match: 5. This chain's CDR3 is CASSQLRGGVDTQYF. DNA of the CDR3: TGTGCCAGCAGCCAACTACGCGGGGGGGTAGATACGCAGTATTTT.

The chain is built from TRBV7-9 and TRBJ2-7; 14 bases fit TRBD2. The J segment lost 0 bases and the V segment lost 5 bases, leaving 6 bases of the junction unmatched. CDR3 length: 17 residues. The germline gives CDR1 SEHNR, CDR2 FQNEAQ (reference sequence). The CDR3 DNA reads TGTGCCAGCAGCAGGACTAGCGGGAGGACAAGCTCCTACGAGCAGTACTTC. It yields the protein CASSRTSGRTSSYEQYF.

CDR3 nucleotides: TGCGCCAGCAGTCAATCGAAAGGGGGCTTGACTGAAGCTTTCTTT. It is translated as CASSQSKGGLTEAFF. The chain combines TRBV23-1 with TRBJ1-1; TRBD1 aligns across 7 bases. TRBV23-1 is recorded as an ORF, its role being uncertain. This CDR3 is 15 amino acids long. V lost 0 bases to trimming and J lost 5 bases; unmatched junction nucleotides: 6.

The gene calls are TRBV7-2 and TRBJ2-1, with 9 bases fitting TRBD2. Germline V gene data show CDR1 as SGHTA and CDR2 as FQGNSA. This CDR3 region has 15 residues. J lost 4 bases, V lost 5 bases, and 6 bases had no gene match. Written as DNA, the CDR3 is TGTGCCAGCAGCCTGACTAGCGGCAAGTACAATGAGCAGTTCTTC. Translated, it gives CASSLTSGKYNEQFF.

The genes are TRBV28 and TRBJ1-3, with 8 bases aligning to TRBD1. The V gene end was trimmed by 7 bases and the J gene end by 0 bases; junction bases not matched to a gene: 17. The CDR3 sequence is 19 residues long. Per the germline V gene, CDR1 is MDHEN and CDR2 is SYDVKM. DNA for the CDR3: TGTGCCAGCACCTCCCCGGGACAGGAGGTGGGGAACTCTGGAAACACCATATATTTT. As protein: CASTSPGQEVGNSGNTIYF.

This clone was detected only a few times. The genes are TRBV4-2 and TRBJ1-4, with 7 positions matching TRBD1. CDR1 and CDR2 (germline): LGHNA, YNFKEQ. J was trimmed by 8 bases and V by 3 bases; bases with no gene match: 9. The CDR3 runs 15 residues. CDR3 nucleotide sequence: TGTGCCAGCAGCCAGGAGACAGGGAGGCAGGAAAAACTGTTTTTT. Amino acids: CASSQETGRQEKLFF.

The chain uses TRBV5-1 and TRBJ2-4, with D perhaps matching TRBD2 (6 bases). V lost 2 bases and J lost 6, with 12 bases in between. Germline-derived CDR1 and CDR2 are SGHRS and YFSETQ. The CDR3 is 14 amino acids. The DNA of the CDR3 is TGCGCCAGCAGCTTACCCGGGACTTCAAACATTCAGTACTTC. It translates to CASSLPGTSNIQYF.

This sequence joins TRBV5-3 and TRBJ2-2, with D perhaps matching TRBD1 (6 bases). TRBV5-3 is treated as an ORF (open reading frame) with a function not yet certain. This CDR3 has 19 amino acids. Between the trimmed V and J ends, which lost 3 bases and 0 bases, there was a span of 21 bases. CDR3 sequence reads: CARSSISRPGTPNTGELFF. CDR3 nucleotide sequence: TGTGCCAGAAGCTCTATATCTCGTCCCGGGACACCGAACACCGGGGAGCTGTTTTTT.

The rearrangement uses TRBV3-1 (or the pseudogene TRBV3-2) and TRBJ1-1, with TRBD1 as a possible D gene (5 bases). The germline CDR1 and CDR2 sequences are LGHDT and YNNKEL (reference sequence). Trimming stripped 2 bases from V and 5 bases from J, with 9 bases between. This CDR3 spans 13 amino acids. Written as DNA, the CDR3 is TGTGCCAGCAGCCAACCGGAGGGGACTGAAGCTTTCTTT. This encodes CASSQPEGTEAFF.